This TCR beta chain was documented in a study of CD8 T cells in ankylosing spondylitis. Study outcomes and limitations: The study looked at matched synovial fluid samples from ankylosing spondylitis patients. Disease-linked clones were reported to be significantly enriched there. Earlier studies detected some motif variants in reactive arthritis synovial fluid and blood. In ankylosing spondylitis blood, a motif of eight highly homologous TCR beta variants appeared characteristic.

The CDR3 sequence is 14 residues long. V shed 0 bases and J shed 4 bases, with 9 bases lying between them. Germline values: CDR1 MNHEY, CDR2 SVGAGI. This clonotype was counted between two and nine times. Its specificity is not known. Molecular-barcoded quantitative 5'-RACE produced these TCR beta libraries. In TCRdb, the 5' RACE reads were re-called with MiXCR into one record per CDR3 protein. The sample records 300,000 to 400,000 distinct CDR3 sequences, under 25% being singletons. The genes are TRBV6-5 and TRBJ1-1; tentative D call: TRBD1 (6 bases). The specimen sequenced was blood, either unsorted or a sorted T cell fraction (not recorded which). The receptor comes from a male donor with ankylosing spondylitis. As DNA, the CDR3 is TGTGCCAGCAGTTACTCGACAGGCAGCACTGAAGCTTTCTTT. Translation: CASSYSTGSTEAFF.